Listed here are 18 T cell receptor beta chains from one sample, sequenced in a study of shared clonotypes between healthy human individuals. Assay used: immunoSEQ multiplex PCR; TCRdb lists only in-frame clones, some missing. This repertoire shows about 510,000 clones, about 79% found once; its top ten account for about 12%. Material for sequencing was PBMCs. Receptors were obtained from a woman aged 35 to 49 in good health. Some clones in this sample may be carry-over from other donors' samples.

The J gene is TRBJ1-5, the V gene TRBV7-2; D is perhaps TRBD1 (6 bases). The germline V gene has CDR1 SGHTA and CDR2 FQGNSA. Trimming left V 5 bases short and J 0 bases short, with 17 bases between. The CDR3 is 17 amino acids. The chain's CDR3 is CASSPGDTSYSNQPQHF. The DNA for the CDR3 is TGTGCCAGCAGCCCAGGGGACACCAGTTATAGCAATCAGCCCCAGCATTTT.

In this sample, this clone turned up many times. The gene calls are TRBV5-4 and TRBJ2-7; D perhaps matches TRBD1 (6 bases). CDR3 length equals 13 residues. CDR1 SGHNT and CDR2 YYREEE come from the germline V gene (reference sequence). V lost 4 bases, J lost 3 bases, and 11 bases lay in between. The CDR3 reads CASSPDRNYEQYF. CDR3 nucleotides: TGTGCCAGCAGCCCCGACAGGAACTACGAGCAGTACTTC.

As concerns this clone: Here the CDR3 omits its conserved ending phenylalanine or tryptophan, so a read error is the likely source. This sequence joins TRBV2 and TRBJ1-1; 7 bases align to TRBD1. Germline V gene lookup returns CDR1 SNHLY and CDR2 FYNNEI. The CDR3 length is 13 residues. Unmatched junction bases numbered 9, after V lost 8 bases and J lost 6 bases. The CDR3 nucleotides are TGTGCCAGCCGGACACAGGGGACAGCTGAAGCTTTCCTT. Residues: CASRTQGTAEAFL.

The chain is built from TRBV21-1 and TRBJ2-1; the D call TRBD1 from the table was never checked on the DNA. TRBV21-1 is an annotated pseudogene. The CDR3 sequence is 17 residues long. The CDR3 DNA sequence: TGTGCCAGCAGCAACCGACAGGGCATATGCTCCTACAATGAGCAGTTCTTC. It specifies CASSNRQGICSYNEQFF.

The V gene is TRBV7-2, the J gene TRBJ2-7; 8 bases fit TRBD1. V lost 4 bases, J lost 6 bases, and 2 bases stayed unmatched. Germline V gene lookup returns CDR1 SGHTA and CDR2 FQGNSA. The CDR3 is 12 amino acids. The CDR3 region has the DNA TGTGCCAGCAGCTCGACAGGGGTCGAGCAGTACTTC. It specifies CASSSTGVEQYF.

Concerning this clone: A much larger clone is a single base away; this may be a read error. The chain couples TRBV7-9 to TRBJ2-5; D not resolved. The germline V gene encodes CDR1 SEHNR and CDR2 FQNEAQ (reference sequence). This CDR3 region has 15 residues. The CDR3 loop reads CANSPLGGGQETQYF. CDR3 DNA sequence: TGTGCCAACAGCCCACTCGGCGGTGGGCAAGAGACCCAGTACTTC. The entire variable domain, with the rest obtained from reference TRBV7-9 and TRBJ2-5, is as follows: DTGVSQNPRHKITKRGQNVTFRCDPISEHNRLYWYRQTLGQGPEFLTYFQNEAQLEKSRLLSDRFSAERPKGSFSTLEIQRTEQGDSAMYLCANSPLGGGQETQYFGPGTRLLVL.

The genes are TRBV6-5 and TRBJ2-7; D possibly matches TRBD1 or TRBD2 (6 bases each). V lost 6 bases and J lost 0, with 12 bases in between. Germline V gene lookup returns CDR1 MNHEY and CDR2 SVGAGI. The CDR3 consists of 14 residues. The CDR3 bases are TGTGCCAGCAGGTGGGGGGCGAGCTCCTACGAGCAGTACTTC. Its protein is CASRWGASSYEQYF.

V gene TRBV6-5 combines with J gene TRBJ2-7, with a possible D match to TRBD2 (5 bases). The CDR3 length is 13 residues. The V gene's germline CDR1 is MNHEY and CDR2 SVGAGI. Trimming pared 10 bases from V and 0 bases from J, leaving 13 bases between. CDR3 DNA sequence: TGTGCCACCAAAACGGGAAGCTCCTACGAGCAGTACTTC. Encoded protein: CATKTGSSYEQYF.

This clone was seen a few times. The V call is TRBV18, the J call TRBJ1-1; TRBD1 matches 8 bases. Germline V gene data show CDR1 as KGHSH and CDR2 as LQKENI. V shed 7 bases, J shed 1 base, and the junction held 5 bases outside the gene matches. The CDR3 length is 14 residues. CDR3 loop: CASFPTGANTEAFF. CDR3 coding DNA: TGTGCCAGCTTTCCGACAGGGGCGAACACTGAAGCTTTCTTT.

V usage is TRBV28 and J usage is TRBJ2-7; 8 bases agree with TRBD2. This CDR3 contains 15 residues. Trimming removed 3 bases from V and 3 bases from J; junction bases left unmatched: 7. Germline V gives CDR1 MDHEN, CDR2 SYDVKM. The CDR3 region has the DNA TGTGCCAGCAGTTTGTGGGGGACTAGAAACTACGAGCAGTACTTC. Translating it yields CASSLWGTRNYEQYF. Combining the CDR3 with reference TRBV28 and TRBJ2-7 gives the whole variable domain DVKVTQSSRYLVKRTGEKVFLECVQDMDHENMFWYRQDPGLGLRLIYFSYDVKMKEKGDIPEGYSVSREKKERFSLILESASTNQTSMYLCASSLWGTRNYEQYFGPGTRLTVT.

About this clone: Other DNA sequences within the sample encode an identical CDR3. The CDR3 nucleotides are TGCGCCAGCAGCTTTGGGACCAGCACAGATACGCAGTATTTT. This encodes CASSFGTSTDTQYF. The chain uses TRBV5-1 and TRBJ2-3; the D call may be TRBD1 or TRBD2 (5 bases each). Per germline, CDR1 SGHRS and CDR2 YFSETQ. This CDR3 contains 14 residues. V lost 2 bases, J lost 0 bases, and 7 bases lay in between.

The chain joins TRBV2 to TRBJ1-6; D is unresolved. Germline V CDR1 and CDR2: SNHLY, FYNNEI. This CDR3 is 13 amino acids long. Deletions cut 6 bases from V and 8 bases from J, with 11 bases between. The CDR3 is CASRSERDSPLHF. The CDR3 DNA is TGTGCCAGCAGATCGGAGAGAGATTCACCCCTCCACTTT.

Concerning this clone itself: At one of its ends the junction is not consistent with the germline gene, which may arise from a read error. The CDR3 spells CASSSRQRDRGSPRLVF. In DNA form, the CDR3 reads TGTGCCAGCAGCTCCCGACAACGGGACAGGGGCTCCCCACGTTTAGTCTTC. This rearrangement joins TRBV5-5 to TRBJ2-7; 10 bases match TRBD1. Germline loops: CDR1 SGHKS, CDR2 YYEKEE (reference sequence). The CDR3 sequence is 17 residues long.

V is TRBV10-3 and J is TRBJ1-1; no firm D call. Germline assignment: CDR1 ENHRY and CDR2 SYGVKD. This CDR3 region has 14 residues. V dropped 4 bases and J dropped 1 base, with 10 bases sitting between them. The CDR3 sequence is CAISVAAGNTEAFF. Here the CDR3 DNA reads TGTGCCATCAGTGTGGCGGCAGGGAACACTGAAGCTTTCTTT.

The rearrangement links TRBV6-5 to TRBJ2-1; D is ambiguous. There are 14 residues in the CDR3. The germline gives CDR1 MNHEY, CDR2 SVGAGI. V lost 7 bases and J lost 0, with 10 bases in between. In nucleotides, the CDR3 is TGTGCCAGCATGCGTGGAAGCTCCTACAATGAGCAGTTCTTC. Translated, it gives CASMRGSSYNEQFF.

Regarding this clone: Distinct nucleotide sequences in the sample also encode this CDR3. V usage is TRBV28 and J usage is TRBJ2-7; possible D gene TRBD2, 5 bases. V lost 2 bases and J lost 6, with 5 bases in between. The CDR3 covers 11 residues. Germline CDR1 is MDHEN and CDR2 is SYDVKM. CDR3 in amino acids: CASSLRGEQYF. CDR3 sequence (DNA): TGTGCCAGCAGTTTACGGGGCGAGCAGTACTTC.

The chain joins TRBV29-1 to TRBJ1-2; D may be TRBD1 (6 bases). Germline V gene data show CDR1 as SQVTM and CDR2 as ANQGSEA. The CDR3 contains 13 residues. With 3 bases removed from V and 5 bases from J, the gap between germline ends came to 13 bases. The CDR3 here is CSVESAGEYGYTF. CDR3 bases: TGCAGCGTTGAGTCGGCAGGGGAGTATGGCTACACCTTC.

V and J are TRBV27 and TRBJ2-7, with D unclear. Per germline, CDR1 MNHEY and CDR2 SMNVEV (reference sequence). CDR3 size: 17 residues. V was pared by 5 bases and J by 2 bases, with 22 bases between. CDR3: CASSPLSATTFTYEQYF. In DNA, the CDR3 is TGTGCCAGCAGTCCCCTCTCTGCGACAACCTTCACCTACGAGCAGTACTTC.